This TCR beta chain came from a study of cytomegalovirus exposure and HLA in healthy donors. Study information: In an early release, HLA-typed donors contributed tens of millions of unique TCR sequences. Study results and caveats: Relative to the roughly 690-donor mean, N-insertions were reportedly fewer in an Asian-associated ancestry cluster in a later analysis.

Remarks on this clone: Its antigen is unknown.

The germline gives CDR1 SQVTM, CDR2 ANQGSEA. V lost 7 bases and J lost 0, with 13 bases in between. CDR3 length equals 15 residues. In the PCR, 60 Vbeta and 13 Jbeta primers were used. The table came from immunoSEQ multiplex PCR; TCRdb's copy has only in-frame clones and leaves some out. The sample gives 200,000 to 300,000 clones, 82% of which show up once; 4.5% to 6% is in the top ten. The rearrangement uses TRBV29-1 and TRBJ2-6; tentatively, D is TRBD2 (6 bases). Input material: PBMCs. The TCR comes from a middle-aged woman in good health and CMV-seropositive. The chain's CDR3 is CSAGLSGSGANVLTF. The CDR3 nucleotides read TGCAGCGCGGGACTTTCGGGCTCTGGGGCCAACGTCCTGACTTTC. Together with reference TRBV29-1 and TRBJ2-6, the CDR3 gives the full variable domain: SAVISQKPSRDICQRGTSLTIQCQVDSQVTMMFWYRQQPGQSLTLIATANQGSEATYESGFVIDKFPISRPNLTFSTLTVSNMSPEDSSIYLCSAGLSGSGANVLTFGAGSRLTVL.